The table lists the clone carrying this TCR beta chain with a few counts. Its antigen is not known. MiXCR was run by TCRdb on the 5' RACE reads, yielding one entry per CDR3 protein. The sample holds around 590,000 distinct CDR3 sequences; roughly 12% are singletons and the top ten take about 15%. The data are from a study of T cells after yellow fever vaccination. Overall study context: SMART-Seq v4 Ultra Low Input prepared the low-cell-number fractions.

Whole-study findings and limits: Post-booster reappearance was seen for most primary-vaccination clones (around 96% CD4, 88% CD8). A small proportion of clonotypes was detected in both the CD4 and CD8 compartments.

This TCR was sampled from a man between 25 and 39 years old who received the YFV17D yellow fever vaccine. The source was PBMCs, collected on the day of the yellow fever booster vaccination.

The CDR3 bases are TGTGCCAGCAGTAATTTCCCCGCGCTGGGCAGCAGCTCGTACAATGAGCAGTTCTTC. Amino acid sequence: CASSNFPALGSSSYNEQFF. This sequence joins TRBV6-2 or TRBV6-3 and TRBJ2-1; D is unclear. This CDR3 is built from 19 residues. With 5 bases removed from V and 4 bases from J, the gap between germline ends came to 27 bases. CDR1 and CDR2 from the germline V gene are MNHEY and SVGEGT.